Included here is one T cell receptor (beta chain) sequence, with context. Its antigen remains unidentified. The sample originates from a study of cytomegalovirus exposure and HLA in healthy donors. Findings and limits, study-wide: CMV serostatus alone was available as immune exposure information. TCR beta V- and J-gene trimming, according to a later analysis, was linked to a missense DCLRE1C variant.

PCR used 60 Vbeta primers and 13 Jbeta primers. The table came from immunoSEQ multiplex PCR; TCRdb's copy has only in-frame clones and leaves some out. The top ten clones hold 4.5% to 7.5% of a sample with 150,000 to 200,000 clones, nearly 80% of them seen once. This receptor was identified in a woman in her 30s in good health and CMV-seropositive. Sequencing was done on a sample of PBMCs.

The CDR3 protein is CASSDSPASTYGYTF. The CDR3 DNA reads as TGTGCCAGCAGTGACTCCCCAGCGAGTACCTATGGCTACACCTTC. The chain links TRBV6-4 to TRBJ1-2; D gene unclear. V lost 0 bases and J lost 4, with 12 bases in between. The germline CDR1 and CDR2 sequences are MRHNA and SNTAGT. This CDR3 contains 15 residues.